The T cell receptor gamma chain described here comes from a study of γδ T cells in repeated Plasmodium falciparum infection (dated by TCRdb to about 2021). Regarding the research as a whole: The natural-infection arm enrolled Malian children exposed to intense seasonal malaria transmission, compared against age and gender matched Australian children. Several malaria-naive U.S. adults underwent four controlled human malaria infections by bites from P. falciparum NF54-infected Anopheles stephensi mosquitoes over about 600 days. Controlled-infection subjects were sampled at baseline, immediately before selected infections, and 21 days after each infection. Malian gammadelta TCR repertoires were analysed cross-sectionally in periods with no transmission and longitudinally across episodes of acute febrile malaria. The study examined how repeated Plasmodium falciparum infection shapes the human gammadelta T cell repertoire, using natural infection in Mali and controlled human malaria infection. What the study reported, not specific to this receptor: In Vdelta2-negative, largely Vdelta1+, gammadelta TCR repertoires, repeated controlled infections appeared to drive waves of new clonotype selection. The Malian cohort came from a small rural village of predominantly one ethnic group, limiting generalizability. Vgamma9/Vdelta2+ TCR repertoires showed a highly stable polyclonal repertoire over time and infection, with many inter-individual overlapping TCRgamma sequences. Analysis of inter-individual variability in gammadelta T cell responses was limited by the small size of the controlled-infection cohort. Compared with Australian children, Malian children appeared to have Vdelta2-negative gammadelta TCR repertoires that were more clonally expanded, less diverse and less shared.

To prepare the library, multiplex PCR was applied. The listed sequencing device is Illumina MiSeq. From each sorted gammadelta T cell sample, both TCR gamma (TRG) and TCR delta (TRD) chains were sequenced. As for how the authors treated the data: Repertoire analyses included clonotype tree plots, accumulated frequency of the top 20 clonotypes, diversity index (DI) and D75 metrics. TCRdb processed the public reads again with the CATT caller, after which rows with matching DNA were combined. TCRdb's processing, not the authors' own work, is the source of the V and J calls. The sample profile shows approximately 30,000 gamma-chain clones; more than 1.4% of them were found once. Jointly, the top ten make up roughly a fifth of the sample. According to the germline V gene (reference sequence), CDR1 reads GITISATS and CDR2 reads ISYDGTV. From its cysteine to its phenylalanine, the CDR3 spans 17 amino acids. The DNA shown is the 51-base CDR3, in frame from base 1.

For bulk TCR repertoire analysis, Vgamma9/Vdelta2+ and Vdelta2-negative gammadelta T cell populations were isolated by flow sorting from peripheral blood mononuclear cells. This clone was detected only a few times. The antigen it binds to is not known. The protein recorded in TCRdb matches a much larger clone and deviates from this DNA's translation at residue 14, suggesting a read error; the protein here is obtained by translating the DNA. This chain is built from TRGV9 and TRGJP. No J gene is reported in TCRdb; it was inferred here by comparing the DNA with germline. Sequenced: gamma-delta T cells from blood. This receptor was taken from a pool of human donors (malaria-infected and uninfected, not separated). The DNA sequence is given as TGTGCCTTGTGGGAGCCTTCACAAGAGTTGGGCAAAAAAGTCAAGGTATTT. This gives the protein CALWEPSQELGKKVKVF.